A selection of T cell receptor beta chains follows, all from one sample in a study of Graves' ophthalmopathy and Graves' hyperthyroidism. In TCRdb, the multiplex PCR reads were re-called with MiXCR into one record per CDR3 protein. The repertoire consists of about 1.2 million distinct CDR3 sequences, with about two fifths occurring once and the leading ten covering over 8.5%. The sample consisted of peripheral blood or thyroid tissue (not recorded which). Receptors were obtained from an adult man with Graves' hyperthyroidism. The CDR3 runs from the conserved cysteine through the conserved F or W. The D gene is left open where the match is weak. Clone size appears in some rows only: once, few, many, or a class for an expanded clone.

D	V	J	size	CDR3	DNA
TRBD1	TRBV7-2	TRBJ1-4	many	CASSVPTGGSEKLFF	TGTGCCAGCAGCGTACCGACAGGGGGAAGTGAAAAACTGTTTTTT
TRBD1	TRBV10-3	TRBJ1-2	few	CAISESGTDVYYGYTF	TGTGCCATCAGTGAATCCGGGACAGACGTCTACTATGGCTACACCTTC
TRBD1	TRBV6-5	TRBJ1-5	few	CASSPTGAVQPQHF	TGTGCCAGCAGCCCTACAGGGGCTGTACAGCCCCAGCATTTT
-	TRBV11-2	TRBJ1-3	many	CASSSMGGSGNTIYF	TGTGCCAGCAGCTCTATGGGAGGTTCTGGAAACACCATATATTTT
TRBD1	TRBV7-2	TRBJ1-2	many	CASSLKTGIYGYTF	TGTGCCAGCAGCTTAAAGACAGGGATCTATGGCTACACCTTC
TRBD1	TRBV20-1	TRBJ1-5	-	CSARTGGSNQPQHF	TGCAGTGCTAGGACAGGGGGGAGCAATCAGCCCCAGCATTTT
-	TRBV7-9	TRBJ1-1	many	CASSPRGGVPTEAFF	TGTGCCAGCAGCCCCAGGGGAGGGGTTCCCACTGAAGCTTTCTTT
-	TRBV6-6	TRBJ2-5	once	CASSRGQLLGTQYF	TGTGCCAGCAGCCGAGGACAGCTCCTGGGGACCCAGTACTTC
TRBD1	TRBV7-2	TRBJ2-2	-	CASSNRGDTGELFF	TGTGCCAGCAGCAACAGGGGGGACACCGGGGAGCTGTTTTTT
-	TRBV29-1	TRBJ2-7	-	CSIRRGPSYEQYF	TGCAGCATACGCAGGGGACCGAGCTACGAGCAGTACTTC
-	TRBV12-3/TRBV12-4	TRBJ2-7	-	CASSLDRVLDEQYF	TGTGCCAGCAGTTTAGACAGGGTACTGGACGAGCAGTACTTC
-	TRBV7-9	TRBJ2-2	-	CASSLGLQGGELFF	TGTGCCAGCAGCCTAGGCCTACAGGGAGGGGAGCTGTTTTTT
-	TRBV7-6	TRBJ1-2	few	CASSLYGSENYGYTF	TGTGCCAGCAGCTTATATGGGTCTGAAAATTATGGCTACACCTTC
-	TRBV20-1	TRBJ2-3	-	CSARFPDTQYF	TGCAGTGCTAGATTCCCAGATACGCAGTATTTT
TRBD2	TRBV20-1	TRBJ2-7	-	CSAIPLAGGYEQYF	TGCAGTGCTATTCCCTTAGCGGGGGGATACGAGCAGTACTTC
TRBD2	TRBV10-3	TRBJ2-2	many	CAISQAGRETGELFF	TGTGCCATCAGTCAAGCGGGGCGCGAAACCGGGGAGCTGTTTTTT
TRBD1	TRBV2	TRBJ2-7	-	CASSEVGQGAEQYF	TGTGCCAGCAGTGAAGTGGGACAGGGGGCCGAGCAGTACTTC
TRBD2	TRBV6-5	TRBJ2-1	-	CASSPIAGNRFF	TGTGCCAGCTCCCCCATAGCGGGGAACCGGTTCTTC
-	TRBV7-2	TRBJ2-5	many	CASSLWQGQETQYF	TGTGCCAGCAGCTTATGGCAGGGCCAAGAGACCCAGTACTTC
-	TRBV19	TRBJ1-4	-	CASSTWTAIATNEKLFF	TGTGCCAGTAGTACTTGGACAGCTATCGCAACTAATGAAAAACTGTTTTTT
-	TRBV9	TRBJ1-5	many	CASSEGGDNQPQHF	TGTGCCAGCAGCGAGGGGGGTGACAATCAGCCCCAGCATTTT
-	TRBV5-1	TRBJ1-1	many	CASSLLGGLNTEAFF	TGCGCCAGCAGCTTGCTAGGGGGTTTAAACACTGAAGCTTTCTTT
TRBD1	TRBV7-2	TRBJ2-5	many	CASSLAAGGGMETQYF	TGTGCCAGCAGCCTGGCGGCAGGGGGCGGCATGGAGACCCAGTACTTC
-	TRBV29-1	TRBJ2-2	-	CSVAGTTYELFF	TGCAGCGTTGCGGGGACAACCTACGAGCTGTTTTTT
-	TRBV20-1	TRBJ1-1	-	CSAPPGQGF	TGCAGTGCTCCCCCGGGGCAGGGGTTT
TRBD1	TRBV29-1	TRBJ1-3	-	CSVEEQGEGNTIYF	TGCAGCGTTGAAGAGCAGGGGGAAGGAAACACCATATATTTT
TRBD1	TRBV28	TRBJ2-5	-	CASYRQGAVRETQYF	TGTGCCAGCTACAGACAGGGGGCTGTTCGAGAGACCCAGTACTTC
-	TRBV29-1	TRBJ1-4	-	CSTLEGEKLFF	TGCAGCACCCTAGAAGGGGAAAAACTGTTTTTT
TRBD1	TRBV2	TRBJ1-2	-	CASSTWGRNPGQGIGYTF	TGTGCCAGCAGTACCTGGGGCCGGAATCCGGGACAGGGAATTGGCTACACCTTC
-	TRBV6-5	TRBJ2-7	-	CASSYSEGVSYEQYF	TGTGCCAGCAGTTACTCGGAGGGCGTTTCCTACGAGCAGTACTTC
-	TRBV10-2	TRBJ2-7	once	CASRTQATYEQYF	TGCGCCAGCAGAACACAGGCCACCTACGAGCAGTACTTC
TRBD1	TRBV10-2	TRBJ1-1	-	CASSAGTGGPDTEAFF	TGTGCCAGCAGCGCCGGGACAGGGGGCCCGGACACTGAAGCTTTCTTT
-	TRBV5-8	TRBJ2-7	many	CASSLAQRREQYF	TGTGCCAGCAGCTTGGCGCAAAGACGGGAGCAGTACTTC
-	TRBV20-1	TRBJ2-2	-	CSARDQTGNTGELFF	TGCAGTGCTAGAGATCAGACAGGGAACACCGGGGAGCTGTTTTTT
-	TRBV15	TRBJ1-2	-	CATSSPGAGGYTF	TGTGCCACCAGCAGCCCCGGGGCCGGTGGCTACACCTTC
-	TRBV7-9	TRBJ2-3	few	CASSSKGTQYF	TGTGCCAGCAGTTCAAAGGGTACGCAGTATTTT
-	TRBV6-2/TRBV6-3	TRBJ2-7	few	CASRKGGFAYEQYF	TGTGCCAGCAGGAAAGGGGGTTTCGCCTACGAGCAGTACTTC
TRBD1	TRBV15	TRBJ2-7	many	CATSRDGRDRANYEQYF	TGTGCCACCAGCAGAGATGGCCGGGACAGGGCTAACTACGAGCAGTACTTC
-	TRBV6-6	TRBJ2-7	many	CASRHRVDYEQYF	TGTGCCAGCAGACACAGGGTGGACTACGAGCAGTACTTC
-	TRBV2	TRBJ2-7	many	CASSGWQGVYEQYF	TGTGCCAGCAGTGGTTGGCAGGGCGTCTACGAGCAGTACTTC
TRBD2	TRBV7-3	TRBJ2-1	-	CASDLSGGMGNEQFF	TGTGCCAGCGATTTGTCGGGAGGGATGGGAAATGAGCAGTTCTTC
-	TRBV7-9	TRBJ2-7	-	CASSFRGRSEGEQYF	TGTGCCAGCAGCTTTCGTGGCAGGTCGGAAGGCGAGCAGTACTTC
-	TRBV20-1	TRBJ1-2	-	CSAIPDSANYGYTF	TGCAGTGCTATCCCCGACAGTGCTAACTATGGCTACACCTTC
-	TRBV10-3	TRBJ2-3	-	CAISDRGTDTQYF	TGTGCCATCAGTGACAGGGGTACAGATACGCAGTATTTT